This T cell receptor beta chain was captured in a study of T cells in Graves' hyperthyroidism and ophthalmopathy. It was RNA transcripts that yielded the amplified TCR beta CDR3 regions. The HTBI primer set served for first-round RT-PCR of the TCR CDR3. TCRdb re-called the multiplex PCR reads with MiXCR, one entry per CDR3 protein. This sample carries about 400,000 distinct CDR3 sequences, over 13% of them seen once, and the ten largest clones take 25% to 30%. The source of this sequence is a man aged 45-60 years with Graves' ophthalmopathy. The sample taken for sequencing was blood.

The CDR3 sequence: CASSIEVTSGGVGQYF. The CDR3 DNA reads TGTGCCAGTAGTATAGAGGTGACTAGCGGGGGCGTGGGGCAGTACTTC. This chain joins TRBV19 and TRBJ2-7; TRBD2 matches 12 bases. Germline CDR1 LNHDA, CDR2 SQIVND (reference sequence). V lost 0 bases, J lost 9 bases, and 9 bases stayed unmatched. The CDR3 is 16 amino acids.